This is a list of T cell receptor beta chains from one sample in a study of cytomegalovirus exposure and HLA in healthy donors. Sequencing was performed with immunoSEQ multiplex PCR; in TCRdb, only in-frame clones are kept and a portion is missing. The sample has tens of thousands of clones, 65% to 75% seen once. Sequenced: PBMCs. These receptor sequences come from a man in his fifties or sixties in good health and CMV-seronegative. CDR3s include the opening cysteine and the closing phenylalanine or tryptophan. A D gene is named only where the DNA matches it firmly. Clone sizes are given selectively: once, few, many, or a class where the clone is expanded.

clone_size j_call v_call d_call cdr3_aa cdr3_nt
NA TRBJ2-5 TRBV7-7 NA CASSFVPGETQYF TGTGCCAGCAGCTTCGTCCCGGGGGAGACCCAGTACTTC
few TRBJ2-7 TRBV7-8 NA CASSLGRRSSYEQYF TGTGCCAGCAGCTTGGGCAGGAGGAGCTCCTACGAGCAGTACTTC
NA TRBJ1-4 TRBV6-5 NA CATQGGKTNEKLFF TGTGCCACCCAAGGAGGGAAAACTAATGAAAAACTGTTTTTT
NA TRBJ1-1 TRBV10-3 NA CAISGVDRPMNTEAFF TGTGCCATCAGTGGCGTCGACAGGCCCATGAACACTGAAGCTTTCTTT
few TRBJ1-6 TRBV6-5 NA CASSFNRDSDNSPLHF TGTGCCAGCAGTTTCAACCGGGATAGTGATAATTCACCCCTCCACTTT
once TRBJ1-4 TRBV19 NA CASSIWGRRNEKLFF TGTGCCAGTAGTATTTGGGGCAGGCGGAATGAAAAACTGTTTTTT
NA TRBJ2-1 TRBV5-6 TRBD2 CASSPGLAGDYNEQFF TGTGCCAGCAGCCCGGGACTAGCGGGGGACTACAATGAGCAGTTCTTC
NA TRBJ2-5 TRBV19 TRBD2 CASSNMRGAVETQYF TGTGCCAGTAGTAATATGCGGGGGGCTGTGGAGACCCAGTACTTC
NA TRBJ2-7 TRBV29-1 TRBD1 CSGLTGGLEQYF TGCAGCGGTTTGACAGGGGGCCTCGAACAGTACTTC
NA TRBJ2-3 TRBV5-1 NA CATRTDPSTDTQYF TGCGCCACTAGGACAGACCCTAGCACAGATACGCAGTATTTT
NA TRBJ2-5 TRBV4-1 TRBD2 CASSPAPTGGETQYF TGCGCCAGCAGCCCAGCCCCCACGGGGGGAGAGACCCAGTACTTC
NA TRBJ2-5 TRBV4-1 TRBD1 CASSPWTGETQYF TGCGCCAGCAGCCCCTGGACAGGGGAGACCCAGTACTTC
NA TRBJ1-2 TRBV6-1 NA CASSEVSVGYTF TGTGCCAGCAGTGAAGTCTCGGTTGGCTACACCTTC
NA TRBJ2-7 TRBV21-1 NA CASSRDSAAREQYF TGTGCCAGCAGCCGGGACAGTGCCGCGCGTGAGCAGTACTTC
NA TRBJ1-2 TRBV9 NA CASSKRRTEGFGYTF TGTGCCAGCAGCAAGCGGCGGACGGAGGGCTTCGGCTACACCTTC
NA TRBJ2-3 TRBV15 NA CATSSGLRSTDTQYF TGTGCCACCAGCAGCGGACTGCGTAGCACAGATACGCAGTATTTT
NA TRBJ2-1 TRBV6-4 TRBD2 CASSDEEGRGEQFF TGTGCCAGCAGTGACGAAGAAGGGAGGGGTGAGCAGTTCTTC
NA TRBJ2-2 TRBV6-6 NA CASTPWGDTGELFF TGTGCCAGCACCCCCTGGGGGGACACCGGGGAGCTGTTTTTT
NA TRBJ2-3 TRBV9 TRBD2 CASSPRLLAGFSTDTQYF TGTGCCAGCAGCCCCCGATTGTTAGCGGGCTTTAGCACAGATACGCAGTATTTT
NA TRBJ1-5 TRBV29-1 NA CSVGLGNQPQHF TGCAGCGTTGGCCTAGGCAATCAGCCCCAGCATTTT
NA TRBJ1-5 TRBV7-9 TRBD1 CSSSSTGGSSNQPQHF TGTTCCAGCAGCTCGACAGGGGGTTCGAGCAATCAGCCCCAGCATTTT
NA TRBJ1-3 TRBV9 NA CASSAGVPGNTIYF TGTGCCAGCAGCGCGGGGGTTCCCGGAAACACCATATATTTT
NA TRBJ2-1 TRBV7-2 TRBD2 CASSQGLAGGYEQFF TGTGCCAGCAGCCAGGGACTAGCGGGGGGCTATGAGCAGTTCTTC
NA TRBJ1-2 TRBV9 NA CASSVGTGILNYGYTF TGTGCCAGCAGCGTAGGGACGGGGATTCTTAACTATGGCTACACCTTC
NA TRBJ2-2 TRBV15 NA CATSREDLRATGELFF TGTGCCACCAGCAGGGAAGACTTGAGGGCCACCGGGGAGCTGTTTTTT
NA TRBJ2-3 TRBV18 TRBD1 CASSPGQGWISTDTQYF TGTGCCAGCTCACCAGGACAGGGTTGGATCAGCACAGATACGCAGTATTTT
NA TRBJ2-2 TRBV9 NA CASSVATGTGELFF TGTGCCAGCAGCGTAGCAACAGGCACCGGGGAGCTGTTTTTT
NA TRBJ1-4 TRBV21-1 NA CASSRGGPATNEKLFF TGTGCCAGCTCCCGGGGGGGGCCCGCAACTAATGAAAAACTGTTTTTT
NA TRBJ2-2 TRBV5-1 NA CASSSGWTVRANTGELFF TGCGCCAGCAGCTCGGGATGGACAGTCCGCGCGAACACCGGGGAGCTGTTTTTT
NA TRBJ1-5 TRBV19 TRBD1 CASSSWTGGLNQPQHF TGTGCCAGTAGTAGTTGGACAGGGGGCCTCAATCAGCCCCAGCATTTT
NA TRBJ1-1 TRBV19 NA CASSPGGGGMDTEAFF TGTGCCAGTAGTCCCGGAGGGGGGGGCATGGACACTGAAGCTTTCTTT
NA TRBJ2-7 TRBV11-3 TRBD1 CASSSGTGGHEQYF TGTGCCAGCAGCTCGGGGACAGGGGGGCACGAGCAGTACTTC
NA TRBJ1-1 TRBV2 NA CAAGGGGGGNTEAFF TGTGCTGCGGGGGGTGGGGGTGGGGGGAACACTGAAGCTTTCTTT
NA TRBJ2-5 TRBV5-1 TRBD2 CASSEMTSGGYQETQYF TGCGCCAGCAGCGAAATGACTAGCGGGGGGTACCAAGAGACCCAGTACTTC
NA TRBJ1-2 TRBV19 NA CASSPLGARDGYTF TGTGCCAGTAGCCCACTGGGGGCTAGGGATGGCTACACCTTC
NA TRBJ2-3 TRBV7-9 NA CASSLSYTDTQYF TGTGCCAGCAGCTTGAGTTACACAGATACGCAGTATTTT
NA TRBJ1-3 TRBV9 TRBD1 CASSARDSSGNTIYF TGTGCCAGCAGCGCCCGGGACAGTTCAGGAAACACCATATATTTT
NA TRBJ1-1 TRBV2 TRBD1 CASSDRSVGQGRTEAFF TGTGCCAGCAGTGACCGCTCCGTGGGACAGGGAAGAACTGAAGCTTTCTTT
NA TRBJ2-7 TRBV6-1 NA CASSAAYEQYF TGTGCCAGCAGTGCGGCCTACGAGCAGTACTTC
once TRBJ2-3 TRBV19 NA CASSIRGTTDTQYF TGTGCCAGTAGTATACGGGGGACCACAGATACGCAGTATTTT
NA TRBJ2-3 TRBV18 TRBD2 CASSPSLAGGRRDTQYF TGTGCCAGCTCACCCTCCCTAGCGGGGGGGAGGAGAGATACGCAGTATTTT
few TRBJ1-5 TRBV5-6 NA CASSWRNQPQHF TGTGCCAGCAGCTGGCGGAACCAGCCCCAGCATTTT
NA TRBJ1-6 TRBV7-9 NA CSSSLASGYNSPLHF TGTTCCAGCAGCTTAGCTTCGGGTTATAATTCACCCCTCCACTTT
few TRBJ1-1 TRBV5-1 TRBD1 CASSSTGGTEAFF TGCGCCAGCAGCTCTACAGGGGGCACTGAAGCTTTCTTT
NA TRBJ2-1 TRBV9 NA CASSVGGGRPYNEQFF TGTGCCAGCAGCGTAGGGGGGGGGCGTCCCTACAATGAGCAGTTCTTC
NA TRBJ2-7 TRBV14 TRBD2 CASSQVELISGESYEQYF TGTGCCAGCAGCCAAGTGGAGCTGATTAGCGGGGAGTCCTACGAGCAGTACTTC
NA TRBJ1-1 TRBV27 NA CASSYPGAEAFF TGTGCCAGCAGTTATCCGGGGGCTGAAGCTTTCTTT
NA TRBJ2-4 TRBV29-1 TRBD2 CSPGRDTENIQYF TGCAGTCCCGGGAGGGACACGGAAAACATTCAGTACTTC
few TRBJ1-6 TRBV27 TRBD1 CASSRTGSYNSPLHF TGTGCCAGCAGTAGGACAGGCTCCTATAATTCACCCCTCCACTTT
NA TRBJ2-1 TRBV7-9 TRBD1 CASSAGQGGNEQFF TGTGCCAGCAGCGCAGGACAGGGGGGGAATGAGCAGTTCTTC
once TRBJ1-1 TRBV2 TRBD1 CASTVTGARAGTEAFF TGTGCCAGCACCGTTACAGGGGCGCGGGCGGGGACTGAAGCTTTCTTT
NA TRBJ2-7 TRBV4-2 NA CASSPYAGYEQYF TGTGCCAGCAGCCCTTACGCGGGGTACGAGCAGTACTTC
NA TRBJ2-1 TRBV4-1 TRBD2 CASSQGAGGAWNEQFF TGCGCCAGCAGCCAAGGGGCCGGGGGGGCCTGGAATGAGCAGTTCTTC
NA TRBJ2-5 TRBV7-8 TRBD1 CASSQRTGQETQYF TGTGCCAGCAGCCAACGGACAGGGCAGGAGACCCAGTACTTC